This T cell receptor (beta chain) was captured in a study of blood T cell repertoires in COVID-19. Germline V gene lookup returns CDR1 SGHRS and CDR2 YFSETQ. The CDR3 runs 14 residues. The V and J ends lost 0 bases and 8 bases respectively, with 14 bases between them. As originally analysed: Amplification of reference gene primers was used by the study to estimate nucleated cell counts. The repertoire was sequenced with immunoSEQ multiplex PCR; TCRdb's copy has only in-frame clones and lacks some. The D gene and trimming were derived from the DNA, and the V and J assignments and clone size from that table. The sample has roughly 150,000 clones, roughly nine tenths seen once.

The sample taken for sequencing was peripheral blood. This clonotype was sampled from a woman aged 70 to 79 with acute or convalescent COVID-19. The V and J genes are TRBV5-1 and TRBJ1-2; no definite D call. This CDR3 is CASSLVGEKGGYTF. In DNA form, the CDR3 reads TGCGCCAGCAGCTTGGTCGGGGAAAAAGGCGGCTACACCTTC. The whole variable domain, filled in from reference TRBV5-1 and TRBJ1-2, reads KAGVTQTPRYLIKTRGQQVTLSCSPISGHRSVSWYQQTPGQGLQFLFEYFSETQRNKGNFPGRFSGRQFSNSRSEMNVSTLELGDSALYLCASSLVGEKGGYTFGSGTRLTVV.